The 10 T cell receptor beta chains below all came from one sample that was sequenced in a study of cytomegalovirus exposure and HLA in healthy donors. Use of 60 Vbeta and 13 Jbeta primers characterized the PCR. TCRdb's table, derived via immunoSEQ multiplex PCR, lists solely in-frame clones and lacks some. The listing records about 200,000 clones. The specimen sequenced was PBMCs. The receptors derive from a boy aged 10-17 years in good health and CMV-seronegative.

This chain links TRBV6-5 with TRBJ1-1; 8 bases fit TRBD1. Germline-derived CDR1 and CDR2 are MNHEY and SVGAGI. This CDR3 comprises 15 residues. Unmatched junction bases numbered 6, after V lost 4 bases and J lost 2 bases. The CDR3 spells CASSSPGTGNTEAFF. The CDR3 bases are TGTGCCAGCAGTTCCCCCGGGACAGGCAACACTGAAGCTTTCTTT.

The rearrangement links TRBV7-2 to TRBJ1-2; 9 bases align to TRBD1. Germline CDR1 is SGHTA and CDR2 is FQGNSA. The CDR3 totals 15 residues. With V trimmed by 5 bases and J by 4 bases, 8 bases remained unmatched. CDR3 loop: CASSLRTGEGYGYTF. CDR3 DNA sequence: TGTGCCAGCAGCCTACGGACAGGGGAGGGCTATGGCTACACCTTC.

In DNA form, the CDR3 reads TGTGCCAGCAGCTTGAACGGACTCAGCTCCTACAATGAGCAGTTCTTC. Its translation is CASSLNGLSSYNEQFF. This chain links TRBV5-8 with TRBJ2-1, with D maybe TRBD2 (5 bases). The CDR3 has 16 residues. CDR1 is SGHTS and CDR2 is YDEGEE in the germline V gene. V shed 1 base and J shed 0 bases, with 11 bases lying between them.

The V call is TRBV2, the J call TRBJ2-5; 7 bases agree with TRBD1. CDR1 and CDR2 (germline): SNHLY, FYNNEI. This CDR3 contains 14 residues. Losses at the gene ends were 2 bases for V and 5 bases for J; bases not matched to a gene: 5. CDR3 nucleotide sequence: TGTGCCAGCAGTGAACGACAGGGAACTGAGACCCAGTACTTC. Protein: CASSERQGTETQYF.

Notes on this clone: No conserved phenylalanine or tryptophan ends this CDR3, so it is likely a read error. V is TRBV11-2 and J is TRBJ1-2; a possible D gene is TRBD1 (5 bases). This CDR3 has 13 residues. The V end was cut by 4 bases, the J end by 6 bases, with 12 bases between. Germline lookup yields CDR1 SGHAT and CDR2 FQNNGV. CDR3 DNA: TGTGCCAGCAGCTCCGGTTGGGGGGATGGCTACACCCTC. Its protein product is CASSSGWGDGYTL.

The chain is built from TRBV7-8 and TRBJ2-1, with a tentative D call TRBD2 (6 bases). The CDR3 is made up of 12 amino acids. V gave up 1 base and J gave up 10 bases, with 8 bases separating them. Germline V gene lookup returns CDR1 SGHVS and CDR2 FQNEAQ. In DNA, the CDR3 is TGTGCCAGCAGCTTAGGCGGGGACGAGCAGTTCTTC. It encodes CASSLGGDEQFF.

CDR3 loop: CARTSSIEAFF. In DNA form, the CDR3 reads TGTGCCAGAACTTCGAGTATTGAAGCTTTCTTT. The chain has TRBV2 and TRBJ1-1; D not resolved. Per germline, CDR1 SNHLY and CDR2 FYNNEI. The CDR3 contains 11 residues. Trimming took 9 bases from V and 7 from J, leaving 12 bases between them.

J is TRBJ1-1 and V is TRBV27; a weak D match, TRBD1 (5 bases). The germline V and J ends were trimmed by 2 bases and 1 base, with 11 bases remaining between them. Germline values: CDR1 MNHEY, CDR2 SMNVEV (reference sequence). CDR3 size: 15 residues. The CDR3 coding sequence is TGTGCCAGCAGTTTAGTAGGGGTAGGGAACACTGAAGCTTTCTTT. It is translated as CASSLVGVGNTEAFF.

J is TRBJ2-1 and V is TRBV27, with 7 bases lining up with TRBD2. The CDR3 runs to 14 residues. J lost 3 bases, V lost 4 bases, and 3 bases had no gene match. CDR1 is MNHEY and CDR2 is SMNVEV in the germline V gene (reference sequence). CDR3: CASSSGLVYNEQFF. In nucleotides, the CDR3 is TGTGCCAGCAGTTCCGGACTAGTCTACAATGAGCAGTTCTTC.

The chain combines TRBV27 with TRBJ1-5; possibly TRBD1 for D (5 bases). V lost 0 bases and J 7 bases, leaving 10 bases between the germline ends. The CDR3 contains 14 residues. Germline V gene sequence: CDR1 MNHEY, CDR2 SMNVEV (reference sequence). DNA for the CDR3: TGTGCCAGCAGTTTATCAGGGGTCGGGCAGCCCCAGCATTTT. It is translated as CASSLSGVGQPQHF.